The source of this T cell receptor beta chain is a study of tumor-infiltrating lymphocytes in oesophageal squamous cell carcinoma. In TCRdb, the PCR reads were re-called with MiXCR into one record per CDR3 protein. Of over 9,500 distinct CDR3 sequences in the sample, roughly 50% were seen once. This CDR3 has 12 amino acids. V lost 4 bases, J lost 10 bases, and 13 bases lay in between. Germline CDR1 reads LNHDA; CDR2 reads SQIVND (reference sequence). In its sample, this clonotype was seen once. The sequencing input was esophageal tumor tissue. The clonotype comes from a male donor with esophageal squamous cell carcinoma. J is TRBJ1-1 and V is TRBV19; unclear D gene. The CDR3 sequence: CASSKVHGVAFF. As DNA, the CDR3 is TGTGCCAGTAGTAAGGTACACGGGGTAGCTTTCTTT.